This T cell receptor beta chain emerged from a study of blood T cell repertoires in COVID-19. Study details: T cells, B-cell-depleted T cells, or PBMCs provided the cDNA or gDNA that served as material.

This clone was found a few times. In terms of age and location, participants ranged from about 18 to 89 years and lived in about two dozen US areas. Allocation to cohorts depended on clinical history reported by the participants. The recovered donors of Cohort 3 showed two negative PCRs, clearance, or symptom resolution. V lost 7 bases to trimming and J lost 7 bases, with 22 bases between them. CDR1 is LGHDT and CDR2 is YNNKEL in the germline V gene (reference sequence). This CDR3 spans 15 amino acids. TCRdb keeps only in-frame clones here, not all; method: immunoSEQ multiplex PCR. The repertoire consists of a few hundred thousand clones, with 75% to 90% occurring once and the leading ten covering more than 4%.

This sequence joins TRBV3-1 (or the pseudogene TRBV3-2) and TRBJ2-5; possible D gene TRBD2, 5 bases. The TCR was taken from a woman aged 30 to 39 who had recovered from COVID-19. The sample consisted of PBMCs or T cells enriched from blood (not recorded which). For the CDR3, the DNA is TGTGCCAGCACCACGAGGGCGGCCTCGGCAGGGACCCAGTACTTC. It specifies CASTTRAASAGTQYF.